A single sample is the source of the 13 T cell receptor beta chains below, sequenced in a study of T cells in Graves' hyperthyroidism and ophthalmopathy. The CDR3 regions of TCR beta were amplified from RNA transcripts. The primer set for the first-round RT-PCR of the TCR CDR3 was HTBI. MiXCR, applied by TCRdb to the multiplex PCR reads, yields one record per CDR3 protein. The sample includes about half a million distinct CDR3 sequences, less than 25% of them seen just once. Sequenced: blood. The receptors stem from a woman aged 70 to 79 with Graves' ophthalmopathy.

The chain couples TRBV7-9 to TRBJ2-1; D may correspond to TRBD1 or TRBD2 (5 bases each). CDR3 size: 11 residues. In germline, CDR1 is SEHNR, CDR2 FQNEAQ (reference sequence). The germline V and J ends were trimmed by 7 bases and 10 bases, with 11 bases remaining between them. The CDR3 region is CASTTGLEQFF. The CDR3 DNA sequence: TGTGCCAGCACCACAGGACTCGAGCAGTTCTTC.

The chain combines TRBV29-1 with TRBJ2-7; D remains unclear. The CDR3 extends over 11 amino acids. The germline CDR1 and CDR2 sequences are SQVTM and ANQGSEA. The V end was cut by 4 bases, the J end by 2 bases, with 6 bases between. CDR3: CSVAQAYEQYF. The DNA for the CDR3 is TGCAGCGTTGCGCAGGCCTACGAGCAGTACTTC.

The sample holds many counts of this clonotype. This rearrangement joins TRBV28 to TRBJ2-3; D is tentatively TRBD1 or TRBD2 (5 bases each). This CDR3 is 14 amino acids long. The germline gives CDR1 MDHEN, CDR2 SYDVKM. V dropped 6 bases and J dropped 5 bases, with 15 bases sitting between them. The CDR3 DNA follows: TGTGCCAGCAGCTTCTTCAGGGCGGGAGATACGCAGTATTTT. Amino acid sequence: CASSFFRAGDTQYF.

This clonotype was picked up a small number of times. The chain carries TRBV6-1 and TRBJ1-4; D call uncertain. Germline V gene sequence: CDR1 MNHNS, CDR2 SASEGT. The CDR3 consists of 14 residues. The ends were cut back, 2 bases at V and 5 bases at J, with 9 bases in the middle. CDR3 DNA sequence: TGTGCCAGCAGTGAACTAAATTGGAATGAAAAACTGTTTTTT. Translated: CASSELNWNEKLFF.

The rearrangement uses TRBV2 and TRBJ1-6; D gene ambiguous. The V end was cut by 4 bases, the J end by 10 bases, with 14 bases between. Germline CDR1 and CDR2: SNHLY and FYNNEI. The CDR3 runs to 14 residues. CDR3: CASSGISAVSPLHF. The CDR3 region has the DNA TGTGCCAGCAGTGGTATTTCTGCGGTCTCACCCCTCCACTTT.

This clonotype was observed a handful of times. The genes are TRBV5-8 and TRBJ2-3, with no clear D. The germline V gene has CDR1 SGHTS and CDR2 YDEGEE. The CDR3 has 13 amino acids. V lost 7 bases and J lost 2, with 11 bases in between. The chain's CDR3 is CASRDLSTDTQYF. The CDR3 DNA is TGTGCCAGCCGTGACTTATCCACAGATACGCAGTATTTT.

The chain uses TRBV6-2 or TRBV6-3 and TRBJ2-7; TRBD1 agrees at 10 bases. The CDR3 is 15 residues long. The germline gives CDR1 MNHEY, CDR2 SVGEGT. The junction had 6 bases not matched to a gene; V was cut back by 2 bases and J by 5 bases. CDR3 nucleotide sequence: TGTGCCAGCAGTTACAGCCCCGGGACAGGGGACGAGCAGTACTTC. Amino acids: CASSYSPGTGDEQYF.

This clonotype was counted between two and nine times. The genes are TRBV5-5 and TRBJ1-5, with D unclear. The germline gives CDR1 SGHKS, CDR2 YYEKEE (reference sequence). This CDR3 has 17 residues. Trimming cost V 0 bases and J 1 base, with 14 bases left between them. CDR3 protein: CASSLAQGRSSNQPQHF. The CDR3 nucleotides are TGTGCCAGCAGCTTGGCCCAAGGCCGAAGCAGCAATCAGCCCCAGCATTTT.

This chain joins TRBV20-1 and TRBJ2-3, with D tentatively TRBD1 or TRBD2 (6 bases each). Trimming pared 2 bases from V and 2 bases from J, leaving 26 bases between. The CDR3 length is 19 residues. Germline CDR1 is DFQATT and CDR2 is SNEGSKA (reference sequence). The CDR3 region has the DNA TGCAGTGCTAGAACCCGGGTGAGGGGGTTGGGGGGACACACAGATACGCAGTATTTT. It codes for CSARTRVRGLGGHTDTQYF.

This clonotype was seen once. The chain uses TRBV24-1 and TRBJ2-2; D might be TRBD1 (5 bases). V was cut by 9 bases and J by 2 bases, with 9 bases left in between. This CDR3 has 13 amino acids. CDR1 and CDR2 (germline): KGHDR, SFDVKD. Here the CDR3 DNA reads TGTGCCACCCAGGGCAGAAACACCGGGGAGCTGTTTTTT. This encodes CATQGRNTGELFF.

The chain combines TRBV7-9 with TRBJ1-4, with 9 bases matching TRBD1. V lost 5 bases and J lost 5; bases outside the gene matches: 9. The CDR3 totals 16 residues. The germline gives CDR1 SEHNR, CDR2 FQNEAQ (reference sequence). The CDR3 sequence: CASSPHRGTGNEKLFF. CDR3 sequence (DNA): TGTGCCAGCAGCCCACACCGCGGGACAGGGAATGAAAAACTGTTTTTT.

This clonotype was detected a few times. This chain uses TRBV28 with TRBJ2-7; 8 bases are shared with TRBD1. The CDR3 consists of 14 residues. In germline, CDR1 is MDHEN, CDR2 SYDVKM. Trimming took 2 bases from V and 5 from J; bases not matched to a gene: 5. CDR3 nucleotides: TGTGCCAGCAGTTTAGAGGACAGGGTCGACGAGCAGTACTTC. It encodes CASSLEDRVDEQYF.

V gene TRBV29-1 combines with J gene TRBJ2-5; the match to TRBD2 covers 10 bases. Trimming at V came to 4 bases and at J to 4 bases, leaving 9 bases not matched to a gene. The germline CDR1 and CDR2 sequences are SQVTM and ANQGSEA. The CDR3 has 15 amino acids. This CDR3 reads CSVAGVAGGRETQYF. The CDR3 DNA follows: TGCAGCGTTGCGGGGGTAGCGGGAGGTCGAGAGACCCAGTACTTC.